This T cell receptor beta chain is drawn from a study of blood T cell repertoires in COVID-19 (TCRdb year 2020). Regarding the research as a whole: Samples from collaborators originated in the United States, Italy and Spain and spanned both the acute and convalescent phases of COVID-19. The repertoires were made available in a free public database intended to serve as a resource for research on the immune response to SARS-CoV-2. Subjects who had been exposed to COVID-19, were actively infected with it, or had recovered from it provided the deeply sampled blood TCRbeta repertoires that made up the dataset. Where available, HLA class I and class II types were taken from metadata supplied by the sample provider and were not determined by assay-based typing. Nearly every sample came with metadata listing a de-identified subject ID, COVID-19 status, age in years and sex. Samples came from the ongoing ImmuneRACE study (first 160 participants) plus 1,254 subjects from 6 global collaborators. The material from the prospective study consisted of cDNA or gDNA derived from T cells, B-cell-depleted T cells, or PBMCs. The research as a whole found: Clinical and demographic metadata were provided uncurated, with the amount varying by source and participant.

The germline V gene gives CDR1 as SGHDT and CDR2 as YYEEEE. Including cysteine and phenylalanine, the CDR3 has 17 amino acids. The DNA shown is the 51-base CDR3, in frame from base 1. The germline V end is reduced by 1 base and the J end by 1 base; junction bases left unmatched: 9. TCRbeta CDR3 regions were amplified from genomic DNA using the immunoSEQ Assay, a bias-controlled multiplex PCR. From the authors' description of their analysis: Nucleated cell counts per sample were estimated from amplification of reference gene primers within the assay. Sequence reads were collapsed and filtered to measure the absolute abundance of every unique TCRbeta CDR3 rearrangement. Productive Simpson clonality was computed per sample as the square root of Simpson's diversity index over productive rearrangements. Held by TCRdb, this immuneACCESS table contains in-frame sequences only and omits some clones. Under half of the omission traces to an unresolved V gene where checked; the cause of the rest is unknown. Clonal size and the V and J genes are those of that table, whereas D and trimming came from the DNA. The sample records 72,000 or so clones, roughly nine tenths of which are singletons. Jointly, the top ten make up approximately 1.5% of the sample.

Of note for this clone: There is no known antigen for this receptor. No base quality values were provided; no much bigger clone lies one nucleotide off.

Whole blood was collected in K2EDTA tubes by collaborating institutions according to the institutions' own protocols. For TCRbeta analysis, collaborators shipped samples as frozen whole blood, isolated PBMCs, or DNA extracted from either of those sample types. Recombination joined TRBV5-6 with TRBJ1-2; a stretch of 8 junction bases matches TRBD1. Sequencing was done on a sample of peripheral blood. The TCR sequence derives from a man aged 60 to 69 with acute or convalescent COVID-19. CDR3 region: CASSLRETGALNYGYTF. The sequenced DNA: TGTGCCAGCAGCTTGCGGGAGACAGGGGCACTTAACTATGGCTACACCTTC.